Each of the 10 T cell receptor beta chains below was sequenced from the same sample in a study of cytomegalovirus exposure and HLA in healthy donors. In the PCR, 60 Vbeta and 13 Jbeta primers were used. Profiling relied on immunoSEQ multiplex PCR, and the TCRdb table lists in-frame clones only, not all of them. The sample contains 74,000 or so clones, 70% to 85% of which appear only once. Source material: PBMCs. The receptors originated from a middle-aged woman in good health and CMV-seronegative.

This chain connects TRBV28 to TRBJ2-5; 7 bases agree with TRBD1. Germline V lookup: CDR1 MDHEN, CDR2 SYDVKM. The CDR3 is made up of 14 amino acids. Germline trimming cut 2 bases from V and 3 bases from J; bases unmatched to any gene: 3. As DNA, the CDR3 is TGTGCCAGCAGTTTACTTGACAGGGAAGAGACCCAGTACTTC. It yields the protein CASSLLDREETQYF.

The chain is built from TRBV10-2 and TRBJ1-2, with D maybe TRBD1 (5 bases). CDR1 and CDR2 from the germline V gene are WSHSY and SAAADI. V shed 2 bases and J shed 6 bases, with 10 bases lying between them. The CDR3 spans 13 residues. The CDR3 bases are TGCGCCAGCAGTGAGACCTCCAGGGATGGCTACACCTTC. Protein sequence: CASSETSRDGYTF.

This clone was found once. The rearrangement joins TRBV7-9 to TRBJ2-7; TRBD1 is a possible D gene (6 bases). CDR1 and CDR2 (germline): SEHNR, FQNEAQ (reference sequence). V was cut by 5 bases and J by 7 bases, with 21 bases left in between. This CDR3 spans 15 amino acids. The CDR3 DNA follows: TGTGCCAGCAGCACCGACCGGGACATAAAGTGGGAGCAGTACTTC. It specifies CASSTDRDIKWEQYF.

The chain couples TRBV5-6 to TRBJ2-1, with TRBD2 matching over 9 bases. V shed 4 bases, J shed 8 bases, and the junction held 13 bases outside the gene matches. The CDR3 totals 16 residues. The germline CDR1 and CDR2 sequences are SGHDT and YYEEEE. CDR3 residues: CASSLTHAGGRYEQFF. CDR3 bases: TGTGCCAGCAGCCTAACCCATGCGGGAGGGCGCTATGAGCAGTTCTTC.

The chain has TRBV4-1 and TRBJ2-1; D possibly corresponds to TRBD2 (6 bases). The CDR3 is 14 residues long. V was shortened by 1 base and J by 7 bases, with 11 bases between the two germline ends. In germline, CDR1 is MGHRA, CDR2 YSYEKL. CDR3 in amino acids: CASSQVEGRNEQFF. CDR3 nucleotide sequence: TGCGCCAGCAGCCAAGTGGAGGGACGGAATGAGCAGTTCTTC.

The chain is built from TRBV7-7 and TRBJ2-5, with D perhaps TRBD2 (6 bases). CDR1 is SSHAT and CDR2 is FNYEAQ in the germline V gene (reference sequence). The CDR3 loop spans 13 amino acids. V gave up 3 bases and J gave up 7 bases, with 12 bases separating them. For the CDR3, the DNA is TGTGCCAGCAGCTTCGGCGGGATGGGGACCCAGTACTTC. Translated: CASSFGGMGTQYF. The variable domain in full, completed from reference TRBV7-7 and TRBJ2-5, reads GAGVSQSPRYKVTKRGQDVTLRCDPISSHATLYWYQQALGQGPEFLTYFNYEAQPDKSGLPSDRFSAERPEGSISTLTIQRTEQRDSAMYRCASSFGGMGTQYFGPGTRLLVL.

The chain combines TRBV4-2 with TRBJ2-3; 10 bases match TRBD2. The CDR3 is 17 amino acids. With 1 base clipped from V and 6 bases from J, the junction kept 10 bases outside the gene matches. CDR1 and CDR2 (germline): LGHNA, YNFKEQ. The CDR3 nucleotides are TGTGCCAGCAGCCAAGGGGGTCTAGCGGGGGTCACTGATACGCAGTATTTT. This translates into CASSQGGLAGVTDTQYF.

The rearrangement joins TRBV10-1 to TRBJ2-1; D possibly corresponds to TRBD2 (6 bases). The CDR3 totals 17 residues. Germline V gene sequence: CDR1 WNHNN, CDR2 SYGVQD (reference sequence). Trimming shortened V by 3 bases and J by 6 bases, and 21 bases separated the two germline ends. The CDR3 coding sequence is TGCGCCAGCAGTGATGGAGGGGTACTCGGGAATGTCAATGAGCAGTTCTTC. Translating it yields CASSDGGVLGNVNEQFF.

The chain combines TRBV6-1 with TRBJ1-3; weak D call: TRBD1 (5 bases). Trimming stripped 2 bases from V and 0 bases from J, with 11 bases between. CDR3 length: 16 residues. Germline V CDR1 and CDR2: MNHNS, SASEGT. CDR3 residues: CASSEPGRGSGNTIYF. CDR3 nucleotide sequence: TGTGCCAGCAGTGAACCCGGGAGGGGCTCTGGAAACACCATATATTTT.

The gene calls are TRBV29-1 and TRBJ2-2; unclear D gene. The length of the CDR3 is 12 residues. V lost 4 bases and J 3 bases, leaving 6 bases between the germline ends. Germline assignment: CDR1 SQVTM and CDR2 ANQGSEA. The CDR3 DNA follows: TGCAGCGTTGTAGTAGACACCGGGGAGCTGTTTTTT. It is translated as CSVVVDTGELFF.